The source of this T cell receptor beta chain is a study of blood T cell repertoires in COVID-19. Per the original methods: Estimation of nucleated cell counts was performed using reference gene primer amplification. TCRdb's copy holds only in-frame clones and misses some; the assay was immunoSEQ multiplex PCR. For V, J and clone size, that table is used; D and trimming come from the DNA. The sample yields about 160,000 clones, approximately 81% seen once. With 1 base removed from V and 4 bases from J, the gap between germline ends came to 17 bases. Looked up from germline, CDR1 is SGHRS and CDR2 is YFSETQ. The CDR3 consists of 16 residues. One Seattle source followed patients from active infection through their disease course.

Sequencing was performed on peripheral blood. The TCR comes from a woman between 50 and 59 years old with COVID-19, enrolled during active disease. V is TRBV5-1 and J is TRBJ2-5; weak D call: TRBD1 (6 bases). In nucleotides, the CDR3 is TGCGCCAGCAGCTTGCCAATTACAGGGCCGAGAGAGACCCAGTACTTC. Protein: CASSLPITGPRETQYF.